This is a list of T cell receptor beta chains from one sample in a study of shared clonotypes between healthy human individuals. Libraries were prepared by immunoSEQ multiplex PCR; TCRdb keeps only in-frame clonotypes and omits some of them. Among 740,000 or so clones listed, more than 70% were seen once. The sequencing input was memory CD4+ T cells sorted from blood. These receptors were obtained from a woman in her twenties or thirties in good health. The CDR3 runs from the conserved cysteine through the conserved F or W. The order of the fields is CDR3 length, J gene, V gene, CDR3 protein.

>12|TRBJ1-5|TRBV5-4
CASSHDSQPQHF
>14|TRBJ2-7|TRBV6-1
CASSEYYSSYEQYF
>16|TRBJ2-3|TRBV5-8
CASSPLSGRAGDTQYF
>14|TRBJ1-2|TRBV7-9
CASSIGQGNYGYTF
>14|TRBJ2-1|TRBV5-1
CASSFTSGVYEQFF
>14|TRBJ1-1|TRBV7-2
CASSLGGTRRKAFF
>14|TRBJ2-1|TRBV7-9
CASSPPGTPNEQFF
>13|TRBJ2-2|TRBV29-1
CSVASYFGGELFF
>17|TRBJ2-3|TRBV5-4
CASSLGLSGSPTDTQYF
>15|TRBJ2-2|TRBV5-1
CASSLTGGNTGELFF
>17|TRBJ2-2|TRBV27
CASSFRLIPSGTGELFF
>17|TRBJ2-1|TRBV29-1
CSVVGLLAGVGNNEQFF
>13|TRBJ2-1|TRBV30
CAWSRLAINEQFF
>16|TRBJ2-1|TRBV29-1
CSVEDRVRGFSNEQFF
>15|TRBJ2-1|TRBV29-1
CSVDWGGRENNEQFF
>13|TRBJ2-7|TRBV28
CASSQPAGGEQYF
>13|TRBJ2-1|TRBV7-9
CASSSLWTEQQFF
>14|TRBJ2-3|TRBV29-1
CSVRPTRSTDTQYF
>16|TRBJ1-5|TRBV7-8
CASSLVVGGGHQPQHF
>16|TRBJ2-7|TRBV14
CASSQGLLTPRYEQYF
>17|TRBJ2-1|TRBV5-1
CASSFRGTSGTTDEQFF
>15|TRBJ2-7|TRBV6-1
CASSGRAGGPYEQYF
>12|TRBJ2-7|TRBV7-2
CASSSQRNEQYF
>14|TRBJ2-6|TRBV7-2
CASSSISGANVLTF
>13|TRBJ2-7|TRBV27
CASSRDRDYEQYF
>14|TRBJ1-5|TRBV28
CASSSPGGNQPQHF
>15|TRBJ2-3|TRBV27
CASSPRGTITNTQYF
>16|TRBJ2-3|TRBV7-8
CASSLKQILGGGTQYF
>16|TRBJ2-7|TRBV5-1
CASSLEDRSRSYEQYF
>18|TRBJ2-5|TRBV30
CAWSVLRGLAGGQETQYF
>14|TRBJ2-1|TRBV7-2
CASSLGSGRFEQFF
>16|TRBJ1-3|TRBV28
CASRPWGLDSGNTIYF
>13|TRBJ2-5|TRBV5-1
CASSFDRVETQYF
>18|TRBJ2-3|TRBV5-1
CASSLYESGAGGPGTQYF
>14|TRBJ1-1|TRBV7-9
CASSLAGGNTEAFF
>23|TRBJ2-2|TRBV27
CARTMTASPGGRQLAGNTGELFF
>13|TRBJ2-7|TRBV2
CASTRQGAREQYF
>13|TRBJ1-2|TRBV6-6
CASRQTGGYGYTF
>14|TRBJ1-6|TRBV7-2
CASSPLDLNSPLHF
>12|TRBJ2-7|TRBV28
CASTGSRYEQYF
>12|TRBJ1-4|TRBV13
CASSLANEKLFF
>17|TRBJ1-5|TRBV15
CATSRNPGTVSNQPQHF
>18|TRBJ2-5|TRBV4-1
CASSQVSSGGNRGETQYF
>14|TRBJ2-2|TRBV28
CASSLAGWAGELFF
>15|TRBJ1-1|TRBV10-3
CAISEREPGPEEAFF
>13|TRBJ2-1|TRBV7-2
CASSFTSVNEQFF
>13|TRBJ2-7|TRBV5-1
CASSGGQDYEQYF
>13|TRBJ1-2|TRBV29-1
CSVEVTTSYGYTF
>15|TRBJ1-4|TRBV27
CASSPRALGNEKLFF
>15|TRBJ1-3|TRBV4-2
CASSQGLGEGNTIYF
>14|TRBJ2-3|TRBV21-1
CASSKECSTDTQYF
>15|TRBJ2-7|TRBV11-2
CASSLVASGTRGQYF
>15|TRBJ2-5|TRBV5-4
CASSTGQEYQETQYF
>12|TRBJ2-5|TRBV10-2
CASSAEGETQYF
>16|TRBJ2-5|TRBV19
CASSIDPRAGQETQYF
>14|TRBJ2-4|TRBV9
CARIPGLAKNIQYF